Presented here are 28 T cell receptor beta chains from one specimen sequenced in a study of beta chain features in type 1 diabetes. Expressed TCRB transcripts were sequenced, since all the RNA that had been isolated was reverse transcribed. Generated by immunoSEQ multiplex PCR, the TCRdb table keeps only in-frame clones and is missing some. In the table there are 150,000 to 200,000 clones, approximately 9.1% of which are singletons. What was sequenced was central memory CD4+ T cells from blood. All receptors come from a woman aged 18-29 years in good health.

The chain links TRBV11-3 to TRBJ1-1; the match to TRBD1 covers 7 bases. Germline V gene sequence: CDR1 SGHNT, CDR2 YENEEA. Germline trimming cut 4 bases from V and 0 bases from J; bases unmatched to any gene: 2. The CDR3 totals 14 residues. The CDR3 coding sequence is TGTGCCAGCAGCTCAGGGGGTATGAACACTGAAGCTTTCTTT. Encoded protein: CASSSGGMNTEAFF.

This clone was counted between two and nine times. The chain joins TRBV7-2 to TRBJ1-1; 7 bases match TRBD1. This CDR3 has 15 residues. The J segment lost 5 bases and the V segment lost 1 base, leaving 7 bases of the junction unmatched. Germline CDR1 and CDR2: SGHTA and FQGNSA. The CDR3 protein is CASSLEGRGITEAFF. The CDR3 region has the DNA TGTGCCAGCAGCTTAGAAGGCAGGGGGATAACTGAAGCTTTCTTT.

This sequence joins TRBV4-1 and TRBJ1-2; 7 bases match TRBD1. Per germline, CDR1 MGHRA and CDR2 YSYEKL. The CDR3 totals 14 residues. J gave up 6 bases and V 3 bases, and 7 bases lay outside the gene matches. CDR3 amino acids: CASSQPDRWDGYTF. The CDR3 DNA reads as TGCGCCAGCAGCCAGCCGGACAGGTGGGATGGCTACACCTTC.

The gene calls are TRBV5-1 and TRBJ2-3; TRBD1 agrees at 7 bases. The CDR3 consists of 15 residues. Germline trimming cut 8 bases from V and 2 bases from J; bases unmatched to any gene: 11. The V gene's germline CDR1 is SGHRS and CDR2 YFSETQ. CDR3 DNA: TGCGCCAGTTCGATCAGGGGGTTCCACACAGATACGCAGTATTTT. Encoded protein: CASSIRGFHTDTQYF.

This clone was counted a few times. This sample includes further DNA sequences coding for the same CDR3. V usage is TRBV5-1 and J usage is TRBJ1-5; D gene unclear. Germline CDR1 and CDR2: SGHRS and YFSETQ. CDR3 length: 13 residues. The germline V and J ends were trimmed by 4 bases and 5 bases, with 10 bases remaining between them. The CDR3: CASSPGLDQPQHF. The CDR3 DNA is TGCGCCAGCAGCCCGGGGTTAGATCAGCCCCAGCATTTT.

The rearrangement uses TRBV9 and TRBJ2-5; 7 bases agree with TRBD2. This CDR3 contains 15 residues. V dropped 0 bases and J dropped 5; count of bases not matched to a gene: 7. The germline V gene has CDR1 SGDLS and CDR2 YYNGEE. This chain's CDR3 is CASSVAGGWGETQYF. The DNA of the CDR3 is TGTGCCAGCAGCGTAGCGGGAGGTTGGGGGGAGACCCAGTACTTC.

This clone was seen a handful of times. The gene calls are TRBV6-1 and TRBJ1-5; the match to TRBD1 covers 8 bases. This CDR3 is 16 amino acids long. Germline trimming cut 4 bases from V and 10 bases from J; bases unmatched to any gene: 15. Germline CDR1 reads MNHNS; CDR2 reads SASEGT. CDR3: CASSGQGPGMTRPQHF. The CDR3 bases are TGTGCCAGCAGTGGACAGGGGCCCGGGATGACTCGTCCCCAGCATTTT.

This clone came up a few times. The chain employs TRBV7-8 and TRBJ2-2; possibly TRBD2 for D (7 bases). Germline CDR1 and CDR2: SGHVS and FQNEAQ. CDR3 length: 15 residues. V lost 4 bases and J 8 bases, leaving 17 bases between the germline ends. CDR3 DNA: TGTGCCAGCAGCTCCCCCACGGGGGGCCCGGGGGAGCTGTTTTTT. It encodes CASSSPTGGPGELFF.

This clone was counted a few times. This chain links TRBV30 with TRBJ2-2; 7 bases match TRBD2. Trimming cost V 4 bases and J 4 bases; bases outside gene matches: 3. Germline lookup yields CDR1 GTSNPN and CDR2 SVGIG (reference sequence). This CDR3 is 13 amino acids long. DNA for the CDR3: TGTGCCTGGACGGGGGGAGTCACCGGGGAGCTGTTTTTT. Translation: CAWTGGVTGELFF.

This clone was observed a few times. CDR3: CASSESLAGQETQYF. The CDR3 nucleotides are TGTGCCAGCAGTGAGTCGCTAGCGGGCCAAGAGACCCAGTACTTC. The rearrangement uses TRBV2 and TRBJ2-5, with TRBD2 matching over 8 bases. V shed 3 bases and J 1 base; nucleotides not matched to a gene: 4. Germline V gene lookup returns CDR1 SNHLY and CDR2 FYNNEI. The CDR3 spans 15 residues.

The chain recombines TRBV18 with TRBJ2-2; perhaps TRBD2 as D (5 bases). This CDR3 has 13 residues. V was pared by 4 bases and J by 4 bases, with 7 bases between. Germline V CDR1 and CDR2: KGHSH, LQKENI. CDR3 region: CASSLGGTGELFF. In nucleotides, the CDR3 is TGTGCCAGCTCACTAGGAGGCACCGGGGAGCTGTTTTTT.

This clone was recorded a few times. V is TRBV4-1 and J is TRBJ2-5; TRBD2 matches at 8 bases. Germline values: CDR1 MGHRA, CDR2 YSYEKL. After removal of 0 bases from V and 1 base from J, the junction contained 4 bases not matched to a gene. The length of the CDR3 is 16 residues. The CDR3 DNA reads as TGCGCCAGCAGCCAAGAGGGCGGGGGGAGCCAAGAGACCCAGTACTTC. It encodes CASSQEGGGSQETQYF.

The CDR3 reads CASSQVGVGRDTQYF. CDR3 DNA sequence: TGCGCCAGCAGCCAAGTAGGGGTCGGGCGAGATACGCAGTATTTT. J is TRBJ2-3 and V is TRBV4-3; a weak D match, TRBD1 (5 bases). This CDR3 comprises 15 residues. In germline, CDR1 is LGHNA, CDR2 YSLEER. Trimming cost V 1 base and J 5 bases, with 13 bases left between them.

The V and J genes are TRBV27 and TRBJ2-3, with 10 bases fitting TRBD2. Germline V gene sequence: CDR1 MNHEY, CDR2 SMNVEV (reference sequence). The J segment lost 4 bases and the V segment lost 10 bases, leaving 14 bases of the junction unmatched. This CDR3 has 16 residues. The CDR3 spells CATSAKLAGKADTQYF. Here the CDR3 DNA reads TGTGCCACTTCCGCGAAACTAGCGGGGAAAGCAGATACGCAGTATTTT.

This clone was seen a handful of times. The chain recombines TRBV30 with TRBJ1-2; TRBD1 agrees at 9 bases. The V gene's germline CDR1 is GTSNPN and CDR2 SVGIG (reference sequence). This CDR3 has 12 residues. The ends lost 5 bases at V and 7 bases at J; junction bases unmatched: 5. Written as DNA, the CDR3 is TGTGCCTGGGCTGGGACAGGGATTGGCTACACCTTC. Translated, it gives CAWAGTGIGYTF.

The chain recombines TRBV7-9 with TRBJ2-2, with a weak D call TRBD2 (5 bases). CDR1 is SEHNR, CDR2 FQNEAQ, per germline (reference sequence). Trimming took 5 bases from V and 4 from J, leaving 17 bases between them. The CDR3 is 16 amino acids. CDR3 sequence (DNA): TGTGCCAGCAGCCGTAACAGCGGCCAAATCACCGGGGAGCTGTTTTTT. Translation: CASSRNSGQITGELFF.

This clone came up a few times. Additional DNA sequences in this sample encode the identical CDR3. This chain uses TRBV18 with TRBJ1-5, with 9 bases aligning to TRBD1. The CDR3 consists of 16 residues. The ends lost 3 bases at V and 2 bases at J; junction bases unmatched: 5. CDR1 and CDR2 (germline): KGHSH, LQKENI. DNA of the CDR3: TGTGCCAGCTCACCTTCGGACAGGGGCGGCAATCAGCCCCAGCATTTT. Translated: CASSPSDRGGNQPQHF.

The V and J genes are TRBV5-1 and TRBJ2-1; D gene ambiguous. CDR1 SGHRS and CDR2 YFSETQ come from the germline V gene. This CDR3 is built from 15 residues. V was pared by 0 bases and J by 3 bases, with 10 bases between. DNA for the CDR3: TGCGCCAGCAGCTTGGAACAGTATGTCTACAATGAGCAGTTCTTC. It translates to CASSLEQYVYNEQFF.

This clone was seen a few times. The chain recombines TRBV2 with TRBJ2-5; D gene ambiguous. CDR1 and CDR2 from the germline V gene are SNHLY and FYNNEI. The CDR3 covers 14 residues. Trimming pared 3 bases from V and 5 bases from J, leaving 13 bases between. The CDR3 DNA reads TGTGCCAGCAGTGATTCAGGCCCCCGTGAGACCCAGTACTTC. Translating gives CASSDSGPRETQYF.

For this clone: The sample holds other DNA sequences that translate to the same CDR3. The chain uses TRBV7-9 and TRBJ2-5, with a tentative D call TRBD2 (5 bases). Germline CDR1 SEHNR, CDR2 FQNEAQ (reference sequence). V was trimmed by 4 bases and J by 4 bases, leaving 7 bases between them. The CDR3 has 12 residues. CDR3 sequence: CASSSSRETQYF. The CDR3 nucleotides read TGTGCCAGCAGCTCTAGCAGAGAGACCCAGTACTTC.

The chain links TRBV5-1 to TRBJ2-7, with D possibly being TRBD2 (5 bases). Trimming cost V 3 bases and J 9 bases, with 16 bases left between them. Germline CDR1 and CDR2: SGHRS and YFSETQ. This CDR3 comprises 13 residues. CDR3 region: CASSYDMSGGQYF. Written as DNA, the CDR3 is TGCGCCAGCAGCTACGATATGTCCGGAGGGCAGTACTTC.

The chain is built from TRBV28 and TRBJ1-6; TRBD1 aligns across 9 bases. CDR3 length: 15 amino acids. In germline, CDR1 is MDHEN, CDR2 SYDVKM. J was trimmed by 18 bases and V by 7 bases; bases with no gene match: 19. This CDR3 is CASTPGGQGPGLYHF. CDR3 nucleotide sequence: TGTGCCAGCACCCCTGGGGGACAGGGACCGGGTTTGTACCACTTT.

The table lists this clone with a few counts. V and J are TRBV7-6 and TRBJ2-1, with unresolved D. The CDR3 has 14 residues. V lost 2 bases and J lost 9, with 14 bases in between. Germline CDR1 and CDR2: SGHVS and FNYEAQ. The DNA for the CDR3 is TGTGCCAGCAGCTTAATAGCTCTTGGCGGTGAGCAGTTCTTC. As protein: CASSLIALGGEQFF.

This clone was counted a few times. The chain uses TRBV7-9 and TRBJ2-1; TRBD2 matches at 13 bases. The V and J ends lost 8 bases and 4 bases, in that order; junction bases with no gene match: 5. The CDR3 totals 15 residues. Germline V lookup: CDR1 SEHNR, CDR2 FQNEAQ (reference sequence). CDR3 sequence (DNA): TGTGCCAGCGCAGGGACTAGCGGGAAGTACAATGAGCAGTTCTTC. Amino acid sequence: CASAGTSGKYNEQFF.

The genes are TRBV2 and TRBJ1-2; possible D gene TRBD1, 5 bases. Germline V gives CDR1 SNHLY, CDR2 FYNNEI. V was shortened by 7 bases and J by 7 bases, with 19 bases between the two germline ends. The length of the CDR3 is 14 residues. CDR3 coding DNA: TGTGCCAGCACCCGAAGTGGGTCAGGGTCTGGCTACACCTTC. It encodes CASTRSGSGSGYTF.

This clone was recorded at least ten times. The V and J genes are TRBV7-3 and TRBJ2-3; no firm D call. The germline V gene encodes CDR1 SGHTA and CDR2 FQGTGA. The CDR3 runs 13 residues. Trimming pared 5 bases from V and 5 bases from J, leaving 11 bases between. For the CDR3, the DNA is TGTGCCAGCAGCCCAATGGCTGAAGATACGCAGTATTTT. This gives the protein CASSPMAEDTQYF. Looking up the rest from reference TRBV7-3 and TRBJ2-3 gives the full variable domain: GAGVSQTPSNKVTEKGKYVELRCDPISGHTALYWYRQSLGQGPEFLIYFQGTGAADDSGLPNDRFFAVRPEGSVSTLKIQRTERGDSAVYLCASSPMAEDTQYFGPGTRLTVL.

This clone has more than one count but fewer than ten. This sequence joins TRBV30 and TRBJ1-2, with D possibly matching TRBD1 (5 bases). The CDR3 is made up of 13 amino acids. V was clipped by 0 bases and J by 3 bases, with 8 bases between them. Germline CDR1 and CDR2: GTSNPN and SVGIG (reference sequence). This CDR3 reads CAWSVRGYYGYTF. Here the CDR3 DNA reads TGTGCCTGGAGTGTACGGGGGTACTATGGCTACACCTTC.

This clone was picked up a small number of times. The gene calls are TRBV27 and TRBJ2-6; 8 bases line up with TRBD1. Germline V gene data show CDR1 as MNHEY and CDR2 as SMNVEV (reference sequence). The CDR3 runs to 20 residues. With 6 bases clipped from V and 0 bases from J, the junction kept 16 bases outside the gene matches. The CDR3, as DNA: TGTGCCAGCAGCACATTCACACTGACAGGGGCGAACTCTGGGGCCAACGTCCTGACTTTC. Translated: CASSTFTLTGANSGANVLTF.